These 14 T cell receptor beta chains were sequenced from one sample in a study of immune evolution from preneoplasia to lung adenocarcinoma (dated by TCRdb to the early 2020s). Library construction relied on the immunoSEQ multiplex PCR assay. The table comes from immuneACCESS by way of TCRdb, which keeps in-frame sequences with V and J called. Part of the clones is missing from these tables; in studies checked, under half for an unresolved V gene and the rest for unknown reasons. In this sample the table shows thousands of clones, about 77% of which occur a single time. Clones ranked in the top ten supply 5.5% to 7.5% of the sample. The sample comprised FFPE minimally invasive lung adenocarcinoma tissue. The cell subset or site tag for this specimen amounts to: micro-invasive lung adenocarcinoma (MIA). These receptors all come from a person aged 50 or older with lung adenocarcinoma.

This chain links TRBV6-1 with TRBJ2-2, with a possible D match to TRBD2 (6 bases). V was trimmed by 6 bases and J by 0 bases, leaving 11 bases between them. CDR3 length: 15 residues. Germline CDR1 reads MNHNS; CDR2 reads SASEGT. The chain's CDR3 is CASRGTAANTGELFF. In DNA, the CDR3 is TGTGCCAGCAGGGGGACTGCCGCGAACACCGGGGAGCTGTTTTTT.

Only one count was recorded for this clone. The rearrangement uses TRBV30 and TRBJ2-2; 8 nucleotides agree with TRBD2. The CDR3 has 12 amino acids. Germline V gene sequence: CDR1 GTSNPN, CDR2 SVGIG (reference sequence). V gave up 5 bases and J gave up 6 bases; unmatched junction bases: 2. In nucleotides, the CDR3 is TGTGCCTGGCGGGGGGGGCCCGGGGAGCTGTTTTTT. Amino acids: CAWRGGPGELFF.

This chain uses TRBV5-1 with TRBJ1-2; D possibly corresponds to TRBD1 (5 bases). Germline assignment: CDR1 SGHRS and CDR2 YFSETQ. This CDR3 is built from 15 residues. Trimming stripped 2 bases from V and 2 bases from J, with 13 bases between. The CDR3, as DNA: TGCGCCAGCAGCTTAAATCAGGGAGGGAACTATGGCTACACCTTC. Translation gives CASSLNQGGNYGYTF.

The rearrangement uses TRBV6-1 and TRBJ2-2, with D possibly TRBD1 on 6 matching bases. Germline V gene lookup returns CDR1 MNHNS and CDR2 SASEGT. CDR3 length: 17 amino acids. V lost 3 bases to trimming and J lost 3 bases, with 17 bases between them. The CDR3 DNA reads as TGTGCCAGCAGTGAGAGTCAACAGGGCTGGGACACCGGGGAGCTGTTTTTT. Protein: CASSESQQGWDTGELFF.

The rearrangement joins TRBV7-6 to TRBJ2-4; 9 bases agree with TRBD2. The germline V gene has CDR1 SGHVS and CDR2 FNYEAQ. V was pared by 3 bases and J by 1 base, with 13 bases of the junction left unmatched. The CDR3 spans 19 residues. The CDR3 sequence: CASSFFAGGQGLAKNIQYF. CDR3 in DNA: TGTGCCAGCAGCTTTTTTGCGGGGGGGCAAGGATTGGCCAAAAACATTCAGTACTTC.

This clone was found a few times. The V call is TRBV25-1, the J call TRBJ2-7, with TRBD1 identical over 9 bases. V trimming: 6 bases; J trimming: 5 bases; junction bases outside the gene matches: 5. Germline V CDR1 and CDR2: MGHDK, SYGVNS. CDR3 length: 13 amino acids. The CDR3 spells CASRGTGTHEQYF. The CDR3 region has the DNA TGTGCCAGCAGAGGGACAGGGACTCACGAGCAGTACTTC.

The chain recombines TRBV5-1 with TRBJ2-2, with 9 bases lining up with TRBD2. V shed 2 bases, J shed 5 bases, and the junction held 10 bases outside the gene matches. CDR3 length equals 17 residues. In germline, CDR1 is SGHRS, CDR2 YFSETQ. The CDR3 DNA reads as TGCGCCAGCAGCTTCGCTAGCGGGGCCGTGGGGACCGGGGAGCTGTTTTTT. This codes for CASSFASGAVGTGELFF.

CDR3 sequence reads: CASIARDSSRLFF. The CDR3 region has the DNA TGTGCCAGTATAGCCCGGGACAGTTCTCGACTGTTTTTT. This rearrangement joins TRBV19 to TRBJ1-4, with 7 bases identical to TRBD1. The V gene end was trimmed by 7 bases and the J gene end by 13 bases; junction bases not matched to a gene: 12. CDR1 is LNHDA and CDR2 is SQIVND in the germline V gene (reference sequence). The CDR3 runs to 13 residues.

V is TRBV6-5 and J is TRBJ1-1; D is unresolved. Trimming removed 6 bases at V and 2 bases at J, with 16 bases between. The CDR3 contains 15 residues. In germline, CDR1 is MNHEY, CDR2 SVGAGI. In DNA, the CDR3 is TGTGCCAGCAGGACGCCTACCTGGGGAAACACTGAAGCTTTCTTT. The encoded protein is CASRTPTWGNTEAFF.

This clone appeared once. The chain employs TRBV7-2 and TRBJ2-7, with 9 bases lining up with TRBD1. The germline V gene has CDR1 SGHTA and CDR2 FQGNSA. Trimming cost V 5 bases and J 4 bases; bases outside gene matches: 6. The CDR3 loop spans 14 amino acids. The CDR3 loop reads CASSENRGLYEQYF. The CDR3 DNA reads as TGTGCCAGCAGCGAAAACAGGGGGCTGTACGAGCAGTACTTC.

The chain combines TRBV5-8 with TRBJ1-2, with TRBD1 identical over 10 bases. The V gene's germline CDR1 is SGHTS and CDR2 YDEGEE. This CDR3 contains 15 residues. The trim removed 1 base at V and 4 bases at J, leaving 4 bases unmatched. The CDR3 region has the DNA TGTGCCAGCAGCTTGAGACAGGGGGCATTCTATGGCTACACCTTC. This gives the protein CASSLRQGAFYGYTF.

V usage is TRBV7-9 and J usage is TRBJ1-4, with a tentative D call TRBD1 (6 bases). Trimming took off 5 bases at V and 4 bases at J, with 14 bases between the two ends. The germline V gene has CDR1 SEHNR and CDR2 FQNEAQ (reference sequence). The CDR3 is 15 amino acids. Here the CDR3 DNA reads TGTGCCAGCAGCAACAGGGAGAACCTTAATGAAAAACTGTTTTTT. Its translation is CASSNRENLNEKLFF.

V gene TRBV11-2 combines with J gene TRBJ2-3; TRBD1 is a possible D gene (6 bases). The length of the CDR3 is 16 residues. V was shortened by 5 bases and J by 2 bases, with 17 bases between the two germline ends. Germline-derived CDR1 and CDR2 are SGHAT and FQNNGV. The DNA for the CDR3 is TGTGCCAGCAGCCCACAGGGATCCTACGACACAGATACGCAGTATTTT. Amino acids: CASSPQGSYDTDTQYF. Full variable domain (missing parts from reference TRBV11-2 and TRBJ2-3): EAGVAQSPRYKIIEKRQSVAFWCNPISGHATLYWYQQILGQGPKLLIQFQNNGVVDDSQLPKDRFSAERLKGVDSTLKIQPAKLEDSAVYLCASSPQGSYDTDTQYFGPGTRLTVL.

A single count supports this clone. This chain joins TRBV7-8 and TRBJ2-7; D unresolved. The germline V gene encodes CDR1 SGHVS and CDR2 FQNEAQ. Trimming cost V 5 bases and J 3 bases, with 14 bases left between them. The CDR3 totals 14 residues. The CDR3 DNA reads TGTGCCAGCAGCGGCTCGGGTACCCACTACGAGCAGTACTTC. Translated, it gives CASSGSGTHYEQYF.